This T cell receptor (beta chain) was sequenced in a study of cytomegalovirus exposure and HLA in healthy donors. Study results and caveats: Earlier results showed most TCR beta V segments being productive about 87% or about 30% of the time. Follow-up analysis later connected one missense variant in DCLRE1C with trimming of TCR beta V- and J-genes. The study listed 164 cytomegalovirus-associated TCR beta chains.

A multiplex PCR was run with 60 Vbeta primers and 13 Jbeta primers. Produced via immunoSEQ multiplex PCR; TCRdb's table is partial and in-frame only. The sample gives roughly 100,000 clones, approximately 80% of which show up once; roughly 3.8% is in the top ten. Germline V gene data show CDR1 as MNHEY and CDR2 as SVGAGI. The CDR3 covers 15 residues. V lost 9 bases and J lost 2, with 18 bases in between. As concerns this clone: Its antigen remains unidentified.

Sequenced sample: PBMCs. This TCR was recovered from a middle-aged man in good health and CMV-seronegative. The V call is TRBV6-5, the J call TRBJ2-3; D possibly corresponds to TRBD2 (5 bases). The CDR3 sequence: CASSSKGGLTDTQYF. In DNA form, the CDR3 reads TGTGCCAGTTCGTCAAAAGGTGGACTCACAGATACGCAGTATTTT.